A single sample is the source of the 28 T cell receptor beta chains below, sequenced in a study of CD8+CD57+ T cells in acquired aplastic anemia. Both TCR beta VDJ combination and CDR3 sequence profiling were carried out. Genomic DNA was the template for this profiling. TCRdb independently ran MiXCR on the reads; one entry per CDR3 protein. The sample lists 350,000 to 450,000 distinct CDR3 sequences, 65% to 80% occurring once. Sequencing used sorted CD4+, CD8+, or CD8+CD57+ T cells (not recorded which) from PBMCs. The source of these receptors is a human donor in good health, serving as a control.

The gene calls are TRBV7-2 and TRBJ2-3, with D uncertain. This CDR3 contains 11 residues. V was trimmed by 7 bases and J by 14 bases, leaving 16 bases between them. Germline CDR1 reads SGHTA; CDR2 reads FQGNSA. Written as DNA, the CDR3 is TGTGCCAGCAATGGCACCGATACGATGTATTTT. Translating it yields CASNGTDTMYF. The whole variable domain, filled in from reference TRBV7-2 and TRBJ2-3, reads GAGVSQSPSNKVTEKGKDVELRCDPISGHTALYWYRQSLGQGLEFLIYFQGNSAPDKSGLPSDRFSAERTGGSVSTLTIQRTQQEDSAVYLCASNGTDTMYFGPGTRLTVL.

The CDR3 region has the DNA TGCAGTGTTATTAGCGGGGGGCGTTCCTACGAGCAGTACTTC. Its protein product is CSVISGGRSYEQYF. This rearrangement joins TRBV20-1 to TRBJ2-7, with 10 bases matching TRBD2. The V gene end was trimmed by 7 bases and the J gene end by 1 base; junction bases not matched to a gene: 7. The germline V gene has CDR1 DFQATT and CDR2 SNEGSKA (reference sequence). This CDR3 spans 14 amino acids.

This clonotype was picked up many times. The V gene is TRBV3-1, the J gene TRBJ2-1, with 9 bases lining up with TRBD1. There are 15 residues in the CDR3. V lost 0 bases and J lost 6; bases outside the gene matches: 3. CDR1 is LGHDT and CDR2 is YNNKEL in the germline V gene (reference sequence). Written as DNA, the CDR3 is TGTGCCAGCAGCCAAGAGGACAGGGGTCCCAATGAGCAGTTCTTC. Protein: CASSQEDRGPNEQFF.

Remarks on this clonotype: Relative to the germline gene, one junction end is altered; a read error may explain this. The chain uses TRBV7-9 and TRBJ1-1, with D tentatively TRBD1 (6 bases). CDR1 and CDR2 (germline): SEHNR, FQNEAQ (reference sequence). The length of the CDR3 is 15 residues. The CDR3, as DNA: TGTGCCAGCAGCTTGGGGGGGAGGGGGGACACTGACGCTTTCTTT. Amino acid sequence: CASSLGGRGDTDAFF.

Ten or more counts support this clonotype. The chain links TRBV6-5 to TRBJ1-2; perhaps TRBD1 as D (6 bases). Germline V gene sequence: CDR1 MNHEY, CDR2 SVGAGI. The CDR3 runs to 15 residues. Trimming took off 5 bases at V and 0 bases at J, with 13 bases between the two ends. CDR3 sequence: CASSLGDNANYGYTF. In DNA, the CDR3 is TGTGCCAGCAGTCTCGGGGACAACGCTAACTATGGCTACACCTTC.

The chain is built from TRBV5-1 and TRBJ1-4, with a tentative D call TRBD1 (6 bases). The germline CDR1 and CDR2 sequences are SGHRS and YFSETQ. The V end was cut by 4 bases, the J end by 10 bases, with 17 bases between. The CDR3 covers 14 residues. The CDR3 spells CASSPRGDTGKLFF. The CDR3 DNA sequence: TGCGCCAGCAGCCCGAGGGGGGATACTGGAAAACTGTTTTTT.

The chain carries TRBV7-9 and TRBJ1-1; the D is unclear. The germline CDR1 and CDR2 sequences are SEHNR and FQNEAQ (reference sequence). The CDR3 has 15 amino acids. Trimming removed 5 bases from V and 0 bases from J, with 13 bases in between. The CDR3 protein is CASSLREAMNTEAFF. The CDR3 bases are TGTGCCAGCAGCCTACGGGAGGCGATGAACACTGAAGCTTTCTTT.

On this clonotype: One end of the junction fails to match germline, which may point to a read error. This chain links TRBV7-2 with TRBJ1-2; no clear D. Looked up from germline, CDR1 is SGHTA and CDR2 is FQGNSA. This CDR3 region has 14 residues. The CDR3 DNA is TGTGCCAGCAGCTTAGACGGAGCGGGGAACTATGGCTACTTC. As protein: CASSLDGAGNYGYF.

The chain is built from TRBV11-1 and TRBJ2-7; TRBD1 matches 10 bases. Germline assignment: CDR1 SGHAT and CDR2 FQDESV (reference sequence). J lost 11 bases, V lost 3 bases, and 13 bases had no gene match. The CDR3 has 15 residues. The DNA of the CDR3 is TGTGCCAGCAGCTTCCCCCCGGGACAGGGGCGCGGGAAGTACTTC. Its translation is CASSFPPGQGRGKYF.

The chain employs TRBV9 and TRBJ2-3; 8 bases agree with TRBD1. Germline values: CDR1 SGDLS, CDR2 YYNGEE. CDR3 length equals 15 residues. The V segment lost 4 bases and the J segment 13 bases; nucleotides outside the gene matches: 17. CDR3 in DNA: TGTGCCAGCAGCACCGGGACAGGCCGGACAACTGAAGAGTATTTT. It is translated as CASSTGTGRTTEEYF.

To note about this clonotype: One junction end does not reproduce the germline sequence, and a read error may be involved. V and J are TRBV6-5 and TRBJ2-7; D ambiguous. Germline values: CDR1 MNHEY, CDR2 SVGAGI. There are 16 residues in the CDR3. The CDR3 is CATSDPFAWSSYEQYF. The DNA for the CDR3 is TGTGCCACCAGTGACCCCTTTGCATGGAGCTCCTACGAGCAGTACTTC.

This clonotype occurred many times. The J gene is TRBJ1-5, the V gene TRBV6-5; D may be TRBD1 (5 bases). Germline V gene sequence: CDR1 MNHEY, CDR2 SVGAGI. There are 14 residues in the CDR3. The V end was cut by 8 bases, the J end by 7 bases, with 18 bases between. As DNA, the CDR3 is TGTGCCAGCTGTGAGGGGCGGTTCATCCAGCCCCAGCATTTT. Amino acids: CASCEGRFIQPQHF.

The rearrangement uses TRBV5-1 and TRBJ1-5; unclear D gene. This CDR3 region has 15 residues. Per the germline V gene, CDR1 is SGHRS and CDR2 is YFSETQ. The ends were cut back, 0 bases at V and 9 bases at J, with 16 bases in the middle. In DNA form, the CDR3 reads TGCGCCAGCAGCTTGGGGCCGACGACGTCTCGGCCCCAGCATTTT. This codes for CASSLGPTTSRPQHF.

For this clonotype: The junction and the germline gene differ at one end; a read error may be behind it. V gene TRBV5-1 combines with J gene TRBJ2-3; D perhaps matches TRBD2 (5 bases). Germline CDR1 and CDR2: SGHRS and YFSETQ. This CDR3 is built from 15 residues. For the CDR3, the DNA is TGTGCCAGCAGCCCGGGGATGGGCGGCGCGGATACGCAGTATTTT. It translates to CASSPGMGGADTQYF.

This clonotype was counted at least ten times. The genes are TRBV7-2 and TRBJ2-5, with TRBD2 identical over 8 bases. Trimming at V came to 5 bases and at J to 3 bases, leaving 8 bases not matched to a gene. Per the germline V gene, CDR1 is SGHTA and CDR2 is FQGNSA. The CDR3 sequence is 15 residues long. CDR3 DNA: TGTGCCAGCAGCCCTCAGCGGGGGCTGGAAGAGACCCAGTACTTC. Residues: CASSPQRGLEETQYF. Full variable domain (outside the CDR3, taken from reference TRBV7-2 and TRBJ2-5): GAGVSQSPSNKVTEKGKDVELRCDPISGHTALYWYRQSLGQGLEFLIYFQGNSAPDKSGLPSDRFSAERTGGSVSTLTIQRTQQEDSAVYLCASSPQRGLEETQYFGPGTRLLVL.

This clonotype occurred many times. The V call is TRBV6-5, the J call TRBJ1-3; 8 bases are shared with TRBD1. Germline CDR1 MNHEY, CDR2 SVGAGI. After removal of 6 bases from V and 3 bases from J, the junction contained 4 bases not matched to a gene. This CDR3 has 14 amino acids. The CDR3 coding sequence is TGTGCCAGCAGACGGACAGGGCATGGAAACACCATATATTTT. This encodes CASRRTGHGNTIYF.

CDR3 nucleotide sequence: TGCGCCAGCAGCTTGGAAGGACAGGGGGTAAAACTGTTTTTT. Amino acids: CASSLEGQGVKLFF. This sequence joins TRBV5-1 and TRBJ1-4, with 10 bases fitting TRBD1. The CDR3 totals 14 residues. With 0 bases clipped from V and 10 bases from J, the junction kept 3 bases outside the gene matches. Germline V lookup: CDR1 SGHRS, CDR2 YFSETQ.

The CDR3 DNA reads as TGTGCCAGCAGGTCTGCCCCGGGACAGGGGGCAAAGAGCTCCTACAATGAGCAGTTCTTC. Its translation is CASRSAPGQGAKSSYNEQFF. The rearrangement links TRBV6-1 to TRBJ2-1; TRBD1 matches 12 bases. The length of the CDR3 is 20 residues. With 6 bases clipped from V and 0 bases from J, the junction kept 15 bases outside the gene matches. Looked up from germline, CDR1 is MNHNS and CDR2 is SASEGT.

The V call is TRBV12-5, the J call TRBJ2-7; 10 bases fit TRBD1. J gave up 6 bases and V 3 bases, and 8 bases lay outside the gene matches. CDR1 is LGHNT, CDR2 FRNRAP, per germline. The CDR3 has 15 residues. CDR3 sequence: CASGLNRQGAFEQYF. In DNA, the CDR3 is TGTGCTAGTGGTTTAAACCGACAGGGGGCGTTCGAGCAGTACTTC.

The chain carries TRBV19 and TRBJ1-2, with D possibly being TRBD1 (6 bases). The CDR3 has 13 amino acids. V was trimmed by 6 bases and J by 5 bases, leaving 13 bases between them. The germline V gene encodes CDR1 LNHDA and CDR2 SQIVND (reference sequence). The CDR3 DNA follows: TGTGCCAGTAGCCCCCGGGGGGCATATGGCTACACCTTC. Its protein product is CASSPRGAYGYTF.

The rearrangement joins TRBV5-5 to TRBJ1-6; tentatively, D is TRBD1 (5 bases). With 4 bases removed from V and 7 bases from J, the gap between germline ends came to 12 bases. The V gene's germline CDR1 is SGHKS and CDR2 YYEKEE (reference sequence). CDR3 length: 14 residues. CDR3 in amino acids: CASSRQKRNSPLHF. The CDR3 nucleotides are TGTGCCAGCAGCAGACAGAAGCGAAATTCACCCCTCCACTTT.

This clonotype came up many times. The CDR3 reads CATSRAGGVITEAFF. CDR3 nucleotides: TGTGCCACCAGCAGAGCAGGGGGTGTCATCACTGAAGCTTTCTTT. The J gene is TRBJ1-1, the V gene TRBV15; 7 bases match TRBD1. There are 15 residues in the CDR3. V lost 1 base and J lost 4; bases outside the gene matches: 6. Per germline, CDR1 LNHNV and CDR2 YYDKDF (reference sequence).

This clonotype was counted at least ten times. The CDR3 reads CASSPVEANYGYTF. The CDR3 DNA is TGTGCCAGCAGCCCCGTTGAGGCGAACTATGGCTACACCTTC. This sequence joins TRBV3-1 and TRBJ1-2; D is undetermined. The CDR3 is 14 residues long. Germline values: CDR1 LGHDT, CDR2 YNNKEL (reference sequence). V shed 4 bases and J shed 2 bases, with 11 bases lying between them.

This clonotype was counted a few times. A read error may produce the germline difference seen at one junction end. V usage is TRBV7-2 and J usage is TRBJ2-1; TRBD2 matches 11 bases. The CDR3 contains 14 residues. Germline assignment: CDR1 SGHTA and CDR2 FQGNSA. The CDR3 protein is CASSLGISGGAGLF. CDR3 bases: TGTGCCAGCAGCTTAGGCATTAGCGGGGGGGCCGGGCTCTTC. The complete variable domain, with remaining parts taken from reference TRBV7-2 and TRBJ2-1, reads GAGVSQSPSNKVTEKGKDVELRCDPISGHTALYWYRQSLGQGLEFLIYFQGNSAPDKSGLPSDRFSAERTGGSVSTLTIQRTQQEDSAVYLCASSLGISGGAGLFGPGTRLTVL.

On this clonotype itself: Since the CDR3 does not end with the conserved phenylalanine or tryptophan, this likely comes from a read error. V gene TRBV7-2 combines with J gene TRBJ1-2; no clear D. Per germline, CDR1 SGHTA and CDR2 FQGNSA. CDR3 length: 13 amino acids. CDR3 protein: CASSLAAGGGYTL. DNA of the CDR3: TGCGCCAGCAGCTTGGCAGCCGGCGGGGGCTACACCTTG.

This clonotype was seen only once. Mismatch with germline at one junction end may stem from a read error. This rearrangement joins TRBV9 to TRBJ2-3, with D possibly matching TRBD2 (6 bases). This CDR3 contains 13 residues. Germline loops: CDR1 SGDLS, CDR2 YYNGEE. The CDR3 sequence: CASSSGVADTPYF. The CDR3 nucleotides are TGTGCCAGCAGCTCGGGGGTGGCAGATACGCCGTATTTT.

This clonotype was observed once. One junction end does not reproduce the germline sequence, and a read error may be involved. The CDR3 DNA reads as TGTGCCATAAGCAGGGATGGCTCCTACGAGCAGTACTTT. Its protein product is CAISRDGSYEQYF. The chain couples TRBV2 to TRBJ2-7; perhaps TRBD1 as D (5 bases). The CDR3 is made up of 13 amino acids. Germline CDR1 and CDR2: SNHLY and FYNNEI. Complete variable domain (other parts from reference TRBV2 and TRBJ2-7): EPEVTQTPSHQVTQMGQEVILRCVPISNHLYFYWYRQILGQKVEFLVSFYNNEISEKSEIFDDQFSVERPDGSNFTLKIRSTKLEDSAMYFCAISRDGSYEQYFGPGTRLTVT.

This chain links TRBV11-1 with TRBJ2-7; perhaps TRBD2 as D (5 bases). Germline assignment: CDR1 SGHAT and CDR2 FQDESV (reference sequence). This CDR3 is built from 13 residues. V gave up 3 bases and J gave up 5 bases, with 11 bases separating them. CDR3 amino acids: CASSFRLTNEQYF. The CDR3 DNA reads TGTGCCAGCAGCTTTAGACTAACTAACGAGCAGTACTTC.